This T cell receptor beta chain was sequenced in a study of shared clonotypes between healthy human individuals. Study-level results: In having few donors, the study represented limited genetic and exposure-history diversity.

Only CD45RO-negative cells positively selected for CCR7 counted as naive CD8 cells, so terminally differentiated effector memory CD45RA+ cells were excluded. Comments on this clone: The antigen remains unidentified.

V was pared by 0 bases and J by 5 bases, with 11 bases between. The germline CDR1 and CDR2 sequences are GTSNPN and SVGIG (reference sequence). This CDR3 contains 14 residues. Using 200 ng DNA, 32,000 or so T cell genomes, the sorted-subset replicate PCRs were run. Method: immunoSEQ multiplex PCR; TCRdb's copy keeps in-frame clones and lacks some. The table includes millions of clones, around 93% detected once. Sequenced sample: naive CD8+ T cells from PBMCs. This sequence joins TRBV30 and TRBJ2-1; D uncertain. The receptor comes from a man younger than 35 in good health. Some clones in this sample may be carry-over from other donors' samples. The CDR3 loop reads CAWSVGGLDNEQFF. The CDR3 nucleotides are TGTGCCTGGAGTGTAGGTGGGCTCGACAATGAGCAGTTCTTC.